The present TCR beta chain was sequenced within a study of a mutant IDH1 vaccine in newly diagnosed glioma. Measured with immunoSEQ multiplex PCR; TCRdb has only the in-frame clones, and not every one. Of fewer than 40,000 clones listed, over 70% are singletons. Specified time point: baseline, week 1 (first vaccination visit). Treatment meaning: pre-vaccination baseline after standard-of-care therapy. The donors' diagnosis was new WHO grade 3 or 4 astrocytoma that was IDH1-mutant and ATRX-lost. V lost 1 base to trimming and J lost 5 bases, with 12 bases between them. The CDR3 is 15 residues long. Germline V lookup: CDR1 LNHDA, CDR2 SQIVND (reference sequence).

The clonotype originates from a man younger than 45 with glioma. The sequencing used PBMCs, collected from a glioma patient treated with radiotherapy, temozolomide or both. V gene TRBV19 combines with J gene TRBJ1-5, with D tentatively TRBD1 (5 bases). The CDR3 is CASSIGGRPYQPQHF. For the CDR3, the DNA is TGTGCCAGTAGTATAGGGGGCAGACCCTATCAGCCCCAGCATTTT.